This entry lists 15 T cell receptor beta chains sequenced from one sample in a study of cytomegalovirus exposure and HLA in healthy donors. Measured with immunoSEQ multiplex PCR; TCRdb has only the in-frame clones, and not every one. Altogether 130,000 or so clones are present, about 88% being singletons, with the ten largest covering 9% to 9.5%. What was sequenced was PBMCs. The source of these receptors is a woman younger than 35 in good health and CMV-seropositive.

The V and J genes are TRBV5-1 and TRBJ2-2, with 13 bases that match TRBD2. With 3 bases clipped from V and 6 bases from J, the junction kept 5 bases outside the gene matches. Germline loops: CDR1 SGHRS, CDR2 YFSETQ. CDR3 size: 16 residues. CDR3 nucleotide sequence: TGCGCCAGCAGCTCCACCGGGACTAGCGGGGCCGGGGAGCTGTTTTTT. Encoded protein: CASSSTGTSGAGELFF.

This chain uses TRBV2 with TRBJ2-5, with TRBD1 as a possible D gene (8 bases). Trimming left V 11 bases short and J 1 base short, with 20 bases between. The CDR3 is 15 residues long. Germline-derived CDR1 and CDR2 are SNHLY and FYNNEI. CDR3 DNA sequence: TGTGCCGGGGGGGCGACAGGGGCGAGCCAAGAGACCCAGTACTTC. Translation: CAGGATGASQETQYF.

CDR3 residues: CASRAPQDTQYF. The CDR3 nucleotides read TGTGCCAGCAGAGCCCCACAGGATACGCAGTATTTT. The chain joins TRBV28 to TRBJ2-3; no clear D. The V gene's germline CDR1 is MDHEN and CDR2 SYDVKM. The CDR3 is 12 residues long. V lost 6 bases, J lost 6 bases, and 10 bases lay in between.

The chain has TRBV4-1 and TRBJ2-3, with unresolved D. V was trimmed by 1 base and J by 1 base, leaving 6 bases between them. The CDR3 covers 14 residues. Germline-derived CDR1 and CDR2 are MGHRA and YSYEKL. The CDR3 region is CASSQVSGTDTQYF. The CDR3 DNA reads as TGCGCCAGCAGCCAAGTATCCGGCACAGATACGCAGTATTTT.

This chain joins TRBV5-1 and TRBJ1-5; 9 nucleotides match TRBD1. The CDR3 length is 15 residues. J lost 5 bases, V lost 5 bases, and 8 bases had no gene match. Germline assignment: CDR1 SGHRS and CDR2 YFSETQ. CDR3 amino acids: CASSLTGGWDQPQHF. The CDR3 nucleotides are TGCGCCAGCAGTTTGACAGGGGGTTGGGATCAGCCCCAGCATTTT.

V usage is TRBV7-8 and J usage is TRBJ2-7, with D possibly being TRBD1 (6 bases). V lost 2 bases, J lost 0 bases, and 14 bases lay in between. CDR3 length: 16 amino acids. The V gene's germline CDR1 is SGHVS and CDR2 FQNEAQ. Here the CDR3 DNA reads TGTGCCAGCAGCTTAATGGCAGGGGCCTCCTCCTACGAGCAGTACTTC. Its protein is CASSLMAGASSYEQYF.

J is TRBJ2-7 and V is TRBV27, with 11 nucleotides matching TRBD2. Germline V lookup: CDR1 MNHEY, CDR2 SMNVEV (reference sequence). This CDR3 spans 14 amino acids. V lost 4 bases to trimming and J lost 9 bases; unmatched junction nucleotides: 8. CDR3 in amino acids: CASSSSSGGTVQYF. The CDR3 DNA is TGTGCCAGCAGTTCGTCTAGCGGGGGGACTGTGCAGTACTTC.

V gene TRBV6-1 combines with J gene TRBJ2-3, with 13 positions matching TRBD2. The J segment lost 2 bases and the V segment lost 4 bases, leaving 3 bases of the junction unmatched. The CDR3 has 16 residues. Germline values: CDR1 MNHNS, CDR2 SASEGT. The CDR3 sequence is CASSGLAGGSTDTQYF. The CDR3 region has the DNA TGTGCCAGCAGTGGACTAGCGGGGGGTTCCACAGATACGCAGTATTTT.

This clone has just a few counts. The DNA for the CDR3 is TGTGCCAGCAGCTTGGCCCGGTCTAGCAATCAGCCCCAGCATTTT. Translation: CASSLARSSNQPQHF. The rearrangement joins TRBV5-6 to TRBJ1-5; no clear D gene. Germline values: CDR1 SGHDT, CDR2 YYEEEE. Trimming left V 0 bases short and J 0 bases short, with 7 bases between. This CDR3 has 15 residues.

The chain employs TRBV5-6 and TRBJ1-5; 9 bases map to TRBD1. Germline assignment: CDR1 SGHDT and CDR2 YYEEEE. V gave up 4 bases and J gave up 4 bases; unmatched junction bases: 6. The CDR3 sequence is 15 residues long. The CDR3 here is CASSPGTGQNQPQHF. In DNA, the CDR3 is TGTGCCAGCAGCCCCGGGACAGGGCAGAATCAGCCCCAGCATTTT.

This rearrangement joins TRBV6-5 to TRBJ2-2, with 7 bases matching TRBD1. V shed 2 bases and J 7 bases; nucleotides not matched to a gene: 4. Germline CDR1 and CDR2: MNHEY and SVGAGI. CDR3 length: 14 amino acids. The CDR3 loop is CASSYTGVDGELFF. For the CDR3, the DNA is TGTGCCAGCAGTTACACAGGGGTAGACGGGGAGCTGTTTTTT.

The chain couples TRBV29-1 to TRBJ2-1, with D uncertain. The CDR3 runs 10 residues. The germline V gene encodes CDR1 SQVTM and CDR2 ANQGSEA. Between the trimmed V and J ends, which lost 2 bases and 8 bases, there was a span of 4 bases. The CDR3 is CSVESYEQFF. The CDR3 region has the DNA TGCAGCGTTGAATCCTATGAGCAGTTCTTC.

CDR3 in amino acids: CASTRPGTDQETQYF. The DNA for the CDR3 is TGTGCCAGCACCCGACCTGGAACAGACCAAGAGACCCAGTACTTC. The chain employs TRBV6-6 and TRBJ2-5, with unresolved D. CDR1 is MNHNY and CDR2 is SVGAGI in the germline V gene (reference sequence). CDR3 length equals 15 residues. Trimming stripped 7 bases from V and 0 bases from J, with 15 bases between.

The chain couples TRBV28 to TRBJ1-2; perhaps TRBD1 as D (6 bases). Trimming stripped 8 bases from V and 8 bases from J, with 15 bases between. This CDR3 spans 12 amino acids. Germline loops: CDR1 MDHEN, CDR2 SYDVKM. The CDR3 coding sequence is TGTGCCAGCCGGGGGGGGCTCGAGGGCTACACCTTC. It yields the protein CASRGGLEGYTF.

The rearrangement uses TRBV10-3 and TRBJ2-7; unclear D gene. CDR1 ENHRY and CDR2 SYGVKD come from the germline V gene. This CDR3 contains 13 residues. V was trimmed by 2 bases and J by 3 bases, leaving 8 bases between them. The CDR3 DNA follows: TGTGCCATCAGTGAGCTTTCCGGCTACGAGCAGTACTTC. This gives the protein CAISELSGYEQYF.